Listed here are 20 T cell receptor beta chains from one sample, sequenced in a study of CD8+CD57+ T cells in acquired aplastic anemia. Selection for sequencing was limited to patients who had shown CD8+CD57+ cell expansion by flow cytometry. Genomic DNA provided the template from which TCR beta VDJ and CDR3 profiles were obtained. MiXCR was run by TCRdb on the reads, yielding one entry per CDR3 protein. This sample has approximately 130,000 distinct CDR3 sequences; about 43% occur once, and the top ten carry 2.6%. The source material was sorted CD4+, CD8+, or CD8+CD57+ T cells (not recorded which) from PBMCs. All receptors come from a human donor with aplastic anemia.

This clonotype was counted at least ten times. The V and J genes are TRBV4-2 and TRBJ1-6; TRBD1 matches 9 bases. CDR1 is LGHNA and CDR2 is YNFKEQ in the germline V gene. J gave up 9 bases and V 1 base, and 4 bases lay outside the gene matches. The CDR3 is 15 residues long. CDR3 nucleotides: TGTGCCAGCAGCCAAGGGGACAGGGAAGGTTCACCCCTCCACTTT. Translating gives CASSQGDREGSPLHF.

In regard to this clonotype: Given the absence of the conserved phenylalanine or tryptophan at the CDR3 end, a read error is likely. V and J are TRBV28 and TRBJ1-5, with D possibly TRBD1 on 6 matching bases. The germline V and J ends were trimmed by 5 bases and 0 bases, with 20 bases remaining between them. The CDR3 is 18 residues long. CDR1 MDHEN and CDR2 SYDVKM come from the germline V gene. The DNA for the CDR3 is TGTGCCAGCAGTCCCCTCCCCTGGACAGTCAATAGCAATCAGCCCCAGCATCTT. Translated: CASSPLPWTVNSNQPQHL.

V is TRBV25-1 and J is TRBJ1-2, with D possibly matching TRBD1 (6 bases). V shed 6 bases and J shed 0 bases, with 14 bases lying between them. CDR1 MGHDK and CDR2 SYGVNS come from the germline V gene. The CDR3 has 15 amino acids. The CDR3: CASSPAGTTNYGYTF. The CDR3 bases are TGTGCCAGCAGCCCAGCAGGGACAACTAACTATGGCTACACCTTC.

The CDR3 bases are TGTCCCAGCAGTCGGACTTCCTCTAATGAAAAACTGTTTTTT. It yields the protein CPSSRTSSNEKLFF. The V and J genes are TRBV10-3 and TRBJ1-4; D gene unclear. Looked up from germline, CDR1 is ENHRY and CDR2 is SYGVKD. This CDR3 spans 14 amino acids.

V and J are TRBV2 and TRBJ2-1, with 7 bases identical to TRBD2. This CDR3 is 13 amino acids long. The V segment lost 7 bases and the J segment 7 bases; nucleotides outside the gene matches: 7. Germline V lookup: CDR1 SNHLY, CDR2 FYNNEI. The CDR3 sequence: CASMPTSSNEQFF. The DNA for the CDR3 is TGTGCCAGCATGCCGACTAGCTCAAATGAGCAGTTCTTC.

This clonotype occurred a few times. This sequence joins TRBV20-1 and TRBJ2-1; 9 nucleotides match TRBD1. Germline CDR1 and CDR2: DFQATT and SNEGSKA (reference sequence). This CDR3 is 15 amino acids long. J lost 3 bases, V lost 6 bases, and 9 bases had no gene match. The CDR3 DNA sequence: TGCAGTGCCATGACAGGGGGTAGTCTCTACAATGAGCAGTTCTTC. It translates to CSAMTGGSLYNEQFF.

The rearrangement links TRBV20-1 to TRBJ1-6; 9 nucleotides match TRBD1. J was trimmed by 9 bases and V by 6 bases; bases with no gene match: 6. Per germline, CDR1 DFQATT and CDR2 SNEGSKA (reference sequence). The CDR3 covers 13 residues. CDR3 loop: CSAGTGTGSPLHF. The CDR3 DNA follows: TGCAGTGCAGGGACAGGGACGGGTTCACCCCTCCACTTT.

This clonotype was counted a few times. V is TRBV24-1 and J is TRBJ1-4; TRBD1 might be the D (6 bases). Germline CDR1 and CDR2: KGHDR and SFDVKD. Trimming removed 4 bases from V and 7 bases from J, with 18 bases in between. CDR3 length: 16 amino acids. CDR3 sequence: CATSDGTPFDGEKLFF. CDR3 DNA sequence: TGTGCCACCAGTGACGGGACACCTTTTGACGGTGAAAAACTGTTTTTT.

A remark on this clonotype: This CDR3 fails to terminate in the conserved phenylalanine or tryptophan, so it likely reflects a read error. The chain employs TRBV5-1 and TRBJ2-6, with 12 nucleotides matching TRBD1. This CDR3 comprises 16 residues. Losses at the gene ends were 7 bases for V and 2 bases for J; bases not matched to a gene: 4. CDR1 and CDR2 from the germline V gene are SGHRS and YFSETQ. The CDR3 DNA sequence: TGCGCCAGCGCCGGGACAGGGGGCACTGGGGCCAACGTCCTGACTTCC. As protein: CASAGTGGTGANVLTS.

This clonotype appeared many times. V gene TRBV19 combines with J gene TRBJ1-1; D gene uncertain. Per germline, CDR1 LNHDA and CDR2 SQIVND (reference sequence). The CDR3 has 14 amino acids. Between the trimmed V and J ends, which lost 8 bases and 0 bases, there was a span of 13 bases. CDR3 DNA sequence: TGTGCCAGTTCCTCGACACCCTTGAACACTGAAGCTTTCTTT. Residues: CASSSTPLNTEAFF.

This clonotype was detected ten times or more. The chain combines TRBV6-5 with TRBJ1-3; unclear D gene. The ends were cut back, 2 bases at V and 3 bases at J, with 11 bases in the middle. CDR1 is MNHEY, CDR2 SVGAGI, per germline. The CDR3 totals 15 residues. CDR3 residues: CASSYRGNSGNTIYF. The CDR3 DNA reads as TGTGCCAGCAGTTACAGAGGGAATAGTGGAAACACCATATATTTT.

In regard to this clonotype: A single base separates this from a much larger clone, so it may be a read error. The V call is TRBV12-3 or TRBV12-4, the J call TRBJ2-5; D is possibly TRBD2 (6 bases). The CDR3 consists of 15 residues. Trimming took 3 bases from V and 5 from J, leaving 16 bases between them. DNA of the CDR3: TGTGCCAGCAGTTTTCGAGCGGGTTCAGGGGAGACCCAGTACTTC. It is translated as CASSFRAGSGETQYF.

Of note for this clonotype: This may come from a read error, since a much larger clone is one base off. This chain joins TRBV19 and TRBJ2-3, with 8 bases identical to TRBD1. Germline V gives CDR1 LNHDA, CDR2 SQIVND (reference sequence). CDR3 size: 15 residues. CDR3 DNA: TGTGCCAGTGGTATGGGGGACAGGAGCACAGATACGCGGTATTTT. This codes for CASGMGDRSTDTRYF. The variable domain in full, completed from reference TRBV19 and TRBJ2-3, reads DGGITQSPKYLFRKEGQNVTLSCEQNLNHDAMYWYRQDPGQGLRLIYYSQIVNDFQKGDIAEGYSVSREKKESFPLTVTSAQKNPTAFYLCASGMGDRSTDTRYFGPGTRLTVL.

CDR3 loop: CASSEGTSGGHYNEQFF. Written as DNA, the CDR3 is TGCGCCAGCAGTGAGGGGACTAGCGGGGGACACTACAATGAGCAGTTCTTC. The chain uses TRBV10-2 and TRBJ2-1; TRBD2 agrees at 14 bases. Germline loops: CDR1 WSHSY, CDR2 SAAADI. The CDR3 totals 17 residues. V was clipped by 2 bases and J by 3 bases; unmatched bases: 3.

With respect to this clonotype: Given a much more abundant clone one base away, this may be a read error. The chain links TRBV20-1 to TRBJ1-3; unclear D gene. CDR1 DFQATT and CDR2 SNEGSKA come from the germline V gene (reference sequence). The length of the CDR3 is 13 residues. Written as DNA, the CDR3 is TGCGCCGCCTTGTTTACCCCTGGAAACACCATATATTTT. The encoded protein is CAALFTPGNTIYF.

J is TRBJ2-7 and V is TRBV7-8; D assignment may be TRBD1 or TRBD2 (5 bases each). The CDR3 is made up of 14 amino acids. CDR1 is SGHVS and CDR2 is FQNEAQ in the germline V gene. Trimming pared 5 bases from V and 3 bases from J, leaving 14 bases between. As DNA, the CDR3 is TGTGCCAGCAGCCCCCGGGACGGGAACTACGAGCAGTACGTC. This translates into CASSPRDGNYEQYV.

This chain links TRBV19 with TRBJ2-7; TRBD1 might be the D (5 bases). The V end lost 0 bases, the J end lost 3 bases, and 12 bases lay between the germline ends. CDR3 length: 15 residues. Germline CDR1 reads LNHDA; CDR2 reads SQIVND (reference sequence). The CDR3 loop reads CASSIDPQGFYEQYF. The CDR3 DNA reads as TGTGCCAGTAGTATAGATCCCCAGGGATTCTACGAGCAGTACTTC.

This chain connects TRBV2 to TRBJ1-1; D is unclear. The CDR3 is 13 residues long. Germline assignment: CDR1 SNHLY and CDR2 FYNNEI. The V gene lost 4 bases and the J gene lost 0 bases, with 6 bases spanning the gap. The CDR3 DNA reads TGTGCCAGCAGTGCAAGGGTGAACACTGAAGCTTTCTTT. Amino acids: CASSARVNTEAFF.

V is TRBV15 and J is TRBJ1-2; possibly TRBD1 for D (6 bases). Between the trimmed V and J ends, which lost 5 bases and 5 bases, there was a span of 12 bases. CDR3 length: 13 amino acids. Germline V gives CDR1 LNHNV, CDR2 YYDKDF (reference sequence). Written as DNA, the CDR3 is TGTGCCACCAGCGGCGGGACACTGTATGGCTACACCTTC. Amino acid sequence: CATSGGTLYGYTF.

This clonotype was seen at least ten times. This chain uses TRBV5-1 with TRBJ2-5, with D possibly TRBD2 on 6 matching bases. Germline CDR1 and CDR2: SGHRS and YFSETQ. V lost 1 base and J lost 5, with 18 bases in between. CDR3 size: 16 residues. The chain's CDR3 is CASSLSRGAGLETQYF. As DNA, the CDR3 is TGCGCCAGCAGCTTGTCCAGAGGGGCGGGGTTGGAGACCCAGTACTTC.